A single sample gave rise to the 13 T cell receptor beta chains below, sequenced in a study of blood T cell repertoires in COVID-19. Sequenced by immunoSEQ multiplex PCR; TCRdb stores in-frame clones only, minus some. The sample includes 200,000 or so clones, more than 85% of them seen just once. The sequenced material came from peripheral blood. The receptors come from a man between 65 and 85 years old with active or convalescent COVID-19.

CDR3 DNA sequence: TGTGCCAGCAGTCGCAGAGCCGGGACAGGGGCTGGAAACACCATATATTTT. It specifies CASSRRAGTGAGNTIYF. The rearrangement joins TRBV9 to TRBJ1-3; TRBD1 matches at 10 bases. V lost 5 bases to trimming and J lost 2 bases; unmatched junction nucleotides: 10. The CDR3 contains 17 residues. Germline CDR1 SGDLS, CDR2 YYNGEE. Together with reference TRBV9 and TRBJ1-3, the CDR3 gives the full variable domain: DSGVTQTPKHLITATGQRVTLRCSPRSGDLSVYWYQQSLDQGLQFLIQYYNGEERAKGNILERFSAQQFPDLHSELNLSSLELGDSALYFCASSRRAGTGAGNTIYFGEGSWLTVV.

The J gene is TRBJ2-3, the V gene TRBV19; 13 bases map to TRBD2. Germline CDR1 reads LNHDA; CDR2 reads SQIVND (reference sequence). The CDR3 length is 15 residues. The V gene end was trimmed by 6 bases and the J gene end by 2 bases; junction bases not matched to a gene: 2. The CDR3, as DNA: TGTGCCAGTAGGGGACTAGCGGGATACACAGATACGCAGTATTTT. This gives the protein CASRGLAGYTDTQYF.

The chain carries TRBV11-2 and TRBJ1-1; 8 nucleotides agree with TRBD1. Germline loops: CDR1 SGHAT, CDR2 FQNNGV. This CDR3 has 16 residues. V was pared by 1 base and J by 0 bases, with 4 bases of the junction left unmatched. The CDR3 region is CASSLGAGGVNTEAFF. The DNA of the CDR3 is TGTGCCAGCAGCTTAGGGGCAGGGGGCGTGAACACTGAAGCTTTCTTT.

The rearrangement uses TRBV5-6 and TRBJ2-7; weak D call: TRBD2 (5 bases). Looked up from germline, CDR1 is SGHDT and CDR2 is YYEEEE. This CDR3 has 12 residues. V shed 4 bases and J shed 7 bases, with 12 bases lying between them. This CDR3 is CASSEDPGEQYF. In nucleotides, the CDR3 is TGTGCCAGCAGCGAGGACCCGGGGGAGCAGTACTTC.

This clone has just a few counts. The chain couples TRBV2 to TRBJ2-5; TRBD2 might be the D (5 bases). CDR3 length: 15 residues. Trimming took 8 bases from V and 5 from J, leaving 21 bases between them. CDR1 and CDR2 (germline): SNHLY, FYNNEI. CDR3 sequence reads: CASQITRNQVETQYF. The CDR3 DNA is TGTGCCAGCCAAATCACTAGAAACCAAGTGGAGACCCAGTACTTC. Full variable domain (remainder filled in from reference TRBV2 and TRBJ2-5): EPEVTQTPSHQVTQMGQEVILRCVPISNHLYFYWYRQILGQKVEFLVSFYNNEISEKSEIFDDQFSVERPDGSNFTLKIRSTKLEDSAMYFCASQITRNQVETQYFGPGTRLLVL.

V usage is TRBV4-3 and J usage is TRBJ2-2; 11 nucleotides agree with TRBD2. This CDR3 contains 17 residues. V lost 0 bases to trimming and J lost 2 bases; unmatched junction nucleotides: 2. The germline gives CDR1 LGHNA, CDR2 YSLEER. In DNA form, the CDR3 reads TGCGCCAGCAGCCAAGATCTAGCGGGGGGCAACACCGGGGAGCTGTTTTTT. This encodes CASSQDLAGGNTGELFF.

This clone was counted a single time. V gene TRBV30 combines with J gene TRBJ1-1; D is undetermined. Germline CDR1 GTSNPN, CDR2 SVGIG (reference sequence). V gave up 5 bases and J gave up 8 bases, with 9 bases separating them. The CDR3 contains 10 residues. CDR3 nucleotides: TGTGCCTGGTCCAGACAAGAAGCTTTCTTT. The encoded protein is CAWSRQEAFF.

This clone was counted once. CDR3 region: CASSDGIQETQYF. Written as DNA, the CDR3 is TGTGCCAGCAGTGACGGGATCCAAGAGACCCAGTACTTC. The chain links TRBV2 to TRBJ2-5, with D possibly being TRBD2 (5 bases). Germline V gene data show CDR1 as SNHLY and CDR2 as FYNNEI. V lost 3 bases and J lost 1, with 6 bases in between. The CDR3 has 13 residues.

The CDR3 bases are TGTGCCACCCAAGAGGGGCTAGCGGGGGATACGCAGTATTTT. Its protein product is CATQEGLAGDTQYF. The rearrangement joins TRBV3-1 (or the pseudogene TRBV3-2) to TRBJ2-3; TRBD2 agrees at 9 bases. V lost 10 bases, J lost 6 bases, and 11 bases stayed unmatched. The CDR3 is 14 amino acids. The germline gives CDR1 LGHDT, CDR2 YNNKEL (reference sequence).

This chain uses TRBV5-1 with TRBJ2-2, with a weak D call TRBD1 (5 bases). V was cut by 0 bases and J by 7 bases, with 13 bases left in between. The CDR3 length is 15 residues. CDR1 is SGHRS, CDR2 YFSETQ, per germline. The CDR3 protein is CASSLGQGAGGELFF. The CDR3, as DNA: TGCGCCAGCAGCTTGGGTCAAGGGGCCGGCGGGGAGCTGTTTTTT.

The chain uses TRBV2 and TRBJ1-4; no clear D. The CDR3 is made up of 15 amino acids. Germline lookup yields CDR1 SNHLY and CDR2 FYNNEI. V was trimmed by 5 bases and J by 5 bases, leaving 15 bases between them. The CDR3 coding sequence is TGTGCCAGCAGTTCCCAATCAGGTGGGAATGAAAAACTGTTTTTT. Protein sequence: CASSSQSGGNEKLFF.

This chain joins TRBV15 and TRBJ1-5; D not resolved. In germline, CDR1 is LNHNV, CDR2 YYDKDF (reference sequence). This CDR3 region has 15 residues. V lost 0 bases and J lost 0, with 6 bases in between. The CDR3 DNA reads TGTGCCACCAGCAGAGACGGTGATAGCAATCAGCCCCAGCATTTT. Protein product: CATSRDGDSNQPQHF.

As DNA, the CDR3 is TGTGCCAGCAGCGAGGGGACAGGGAAAGAGACCCAGTACTTC. Protein: CASSEGTGKETQYF. This chain joins TRBV9 and TRBJ2-5; 9 bases align to TRBD1. The CDR3 sequence is 14 residues long. Germline lookup yields CDR1 SGDLS and CDR2 YYNGEE. V was clipped by 3 bases and J by 3 bases; unmatched bases: 3.